This passage covers 23 T cell receptor beta chains from one sample sequenced in a study of OX40 agonist ivuxolimab in advanced cancers. Here immunoSEQ multiplex PCR was the method, and the copy in TCRdb shows in-frame clones only, minus some. Here the sample spans around 66,000 clones, 65% to 85% being singletons. Specimen: CD4+ or CD8+ T cells sorted from blood, collected in a trial of the OX40 agonist ivuxolimab. All receptors come from an adult with an advanced solid tumor such as melanoma, head and neck, liver or kidney cancer.

This clone was recorded a few times. Written as DNA, the CDR3 is TGCGCCAGCAGCTTGGAACTAGCGGATACGCAGTATTTT. Its translation is CASSLELADTQYF. The chain employs TRBV5-1 and TRBJ2-3; 7 nucleotides line up with TRBD2. The CDR3 runs to 13 residues. The J segment lost 6 bases and the V segment lost 0 bases, leaving 1 base of the junction unmatched. The germline gives CDR1 SGHRS, CDR2 YFSETQ.

This chain connects TRBV29-1 to TRBJ1-1; D is ambiguous. V was shortened by 4 bases and J by 5 bases, with 17 bases between the two germline ends. The germline V gene has CDR1 SQVTM and CDR2 ANQGSEA. The CDR3 contains 14 residues. The CDR3 loop is CSVVKGDRGTEAFF. The CDR3 DNA is TGCAGCGTTGTTAAGGGAGACCGAGGGACTGAAGCTTTCTTT. Complete variable domain (other parts from reference TRBV29-1 and TRBJ1-1): SAVISQKPSRDICQRGTSLTIQCQVDSQVTMMFWYRQQPGQSLTLIATANQGSEATYESGFVIDKFPISRPNLTFSTLTVSNMSPEDSSIYLCSVVKGDRGTEAFFGQGTRLTVV.

The chain employs TRBV5-1 and TRBJ2-2; 7 bases match TRBD1. The germline V gene has CDR1 SGHRS and CDR2 YFSETQ. The CDR3 covers 15 residues. V lost 5 bases to trimming and J lost 4 bases; unmatched junction nucleotides: 8. CDR3 amino acids: CASRGTESSTGELFF. The CDR3 DNA reads TGCGCCAGCAGAGGGACAGAAAGTAGCACCGGGGAGCTGTTTTTT.

The V gene is TRBV5-6, the J gene TRBJ2-2; perhaps D is TRBD1 or TRBD2 (6 bases each). V gave up 4 bases and J gave up 4 bases, with 11 bases separating them. Germline V gene data show CDR1 as SGHDT and CDR2 as YYEEEE. The CDR3 is made up of 14 amino acids. Here the CDR3 DNA reads TGTGCCAGCAGCCGGGGGCCTGGCACCGGGGAGCTGTTTTTT. This gives the protein CASSRGPGTGELFF.

The chain joins TRBV28 to TRBJ2-7; D may be TRBD1 or TRBD2 (5 bases each). The CDR3 spans 16 residues. Deletions cut 6 bases from V and 5 bases from J, with 23 bases between. Germline V gene data show CDR1 as MDHEN and CDR2 as SYDVKM. CDR3 sequence reads: CASSPTGTLERDEQYF. CDR3 bases: TGTGCCAGCAGCCCCACCGGGACCCTAGAAAGGGACGAGCAGTACTTC.

The genes are TRBV7-2 and TRBJ2-7, with 8 bases fitting TRBD2. CDR3 length: 14 residues. In germline, CDR1 is SGHTA, CDR2 FQGNSA. Trimming at V came to 2 bases and at J to 3 bases, leaving 3 bases not matched to a gene. CDR3 residues: CASSLKAGGYEQYF. The CDR3 DNA sequence: TGTGCCAGCAGCTTAAAGGCGGGGGGCTACGAGCAGTACTTC.

There are a few counts of this clone. This chain joins TRBV6-6 and TRBJ2-2, with D possibly TRBD1 on 6 matching bases. V lost 5 bases to trimming and J lost 7 bases, with 14 bases between them. Germline V gene lookup returns CDR1 MNHNY and CDR2 SVGAGI (reference sequence). The CDR3 spans 14 residues. CDR3 sequence reads: CASSAQGNGGELFF. The CDR3, as DNA: TGTGCCAGCAGTGCCCAGGGGAATGGCGGGGAGCTGTTTTTT.

The CDR3 DNA reads TGTGCCAGCAGTTACTCGGTGACAGGGGGCTATGGCTACACCTTC. It codes for CASSYSVTGGYGYTF. The chain carries TRBV6-6 and TRBJ1-2; 9 bases are shared with TRBD1. V was pared by 0 bases and J by 4 bases, with 3 bases of the junction left unmatched. The CDR3 totals 15 residues. Germline loops: CDR1 MNHNY, CDR2 SVGAGI (reference sequence).

CDR3 protein: CASSLSGGINEQYF. For the CDR3, the DNA is TGTGCCAGCAGCTTATCCGGGGGGATCAACGAGCAGTACTTC. The chain recombines TRBV7-6 with TRBJ2-7; 7 bases are a match to TRBD2. The CDR3 length is 14 residues. Germline trimming cut 2 bases from V and 5 bases from J; bases unmatched to any gene: 6. Germline CDR1 SGHVS, CDR2 FNYEAQ. The full variable domain, rest sourced from reference TRBV7-6 and TRBJ2-7, is GAGVSQSPRYKVTKRGQDVALRCDPISGHVSLYWYRQALGQGPEFLTYFNYEAQQDKSGLPNDRFSAERPEGSISTLTIQRTEQRDSAMYRCASSLSGGINEQYFGPGTRLTVT.

This chain links TRBV5-6 with TRBJ1-4; D is perhaps TRBD1 (6 bases). With 4 bases removed from V and 8 bases from J, the gap between germline ends came to 18 bases. The CDR3 spans 15 residues. From germline, CDR1 is SGHDT and CDR2 YYEEEE. The CDR3 spells CASSKAKTGGEKLFF. CDR3 nucleotide sequence: TGTGCCAGCAGCAAGGCAAAGACAGGTGGGGAAAAACTGTTTTTT.

This chain uses TRBV7-9 with TRBJ2-1; 9 nucleotides align to TRBD1. The CDR3 length is 16 residues. Germline loops: CDR1 SEHNR, CDR2 FQNEAQ (reference sequence). The V and J ends lost 6 bases and 5 bases, in that order; junction bases with no gene match: 11. Written as DNA, the CDR3 is TGTGCCAGCAGAAAAACACCGGGACAGGGCAACAATGAGCAGTTCTTC. Translated: CASRKTPGQGNNEQFF.

The chain joins TRBV28 to TRBJ2-5; perhaps TRBD2 as D (6 bases). The CDR3 is 14 residues long. V was clipped by 8 bases and J by 5 bases, with 18 bases between them. Per the germline V gene, CDR1 is MDHEN and CDR2 is SYDVKM. Here the CDR3 reads CASQAGPRGETQYF. CDR3 DNA sequence: TGTGCCAGCCAAGCGGGCCCCCGAGGGGAGACCCAGTACTTC.

J is TRBJ1-5 and V is TRBV28; possible D gene TRBD1, 6 bases. V was clipped by 7 bases and J by 5 bases, with 18 bases between them. The CDR3 sequence is 15 residues long. CDR1 and CDR2 from the germline V gene are MDHEN and SYDVKM. CDR3: CASNAAGVGDQPQHF. CDR3 DNA sequence: TGTGCCAGCAATGCGGCAGGGGTAGGAGATCAGCCCCAGCATTTT.

CDR3 amino acids: CASSPLGSTNEKLFF. The CDR3 DNA sequence: TGTGCCAGCTCACCACTGGGTTCAACTAATGAAAAACTGTTTTTT. The rearrangement links TRBV18 to TRBJ1-4; no firm D call. V lost 1 base to trimming and J lost 0 bases, with 6 bases between them. CDR1 KGHSH and CDR2 LQKENI come from the germline V gene. This CDR3 is built from 15 residues.

The chain joins TRBV18 to TRBJ1-5; 9 bases agree with TRBD1. Trimming at V came to 5 bases and at J to 6 bases, leaving 8 bases not matched to a gene. There are 15 residues in the CDR3. CDR1 KGHSH and CDR2 LQKENI come from the germline V gene. CDR3 loop: CASSTRTGEFQPQHF. The CDR3 region has the DNA TGTGCCAGCTCAACCCGGACAGGGGAGTTTCAGCCCCAGCATTTT.

This chain uses TRBV7-2 with TRBJ2-3, with D possibly TRBD2 on 6 matching bases. The CDR3 spans 14 residues. Germline loops: CDR1 SGHTA, CDR2 FQGNSA. Between the trimmed V and J ends, which lost 6 bases and 8 bases, there was a span of 18 bases. DNA of the CDR3: TGTGCCAGCAGTAACCCGACTAGTTTCGGTACGCAGTATTTT. Residues: CASSNPTSFGTQYF.

The V call is TRBV6-1, the J call TRBJ1-2; D remains unclear. The germline CDR1 and CDR2 sequences are MNHNS and SASEGT. V was cut by 6 bases and J by 5 bases, with 16 bases left in between. This CDR3 is built from 14 residues. CDR3 sequence reads: CASRADLGRYGYTF. CDR3 sequence (DNA): TGTGCCAGCAGGGCCGATTTAGGACGGTATGGCTACACCTTC.

CDR3 sequence: CASSPNHHTGQGYNSPLHF. CDR3 DNA: TGTGCCAGCAGCCCCAACCACCATACGGGACAGGGTTATAATTCACCCCTCCACTTT. This chain joins TRBV13 and TRBJ1-6; 9 bases are shared with TRBD1. V trimming: 5 bases; J trimming: 4 bases; junction bases outside the gene matches: 15. Germline values: CDR1 PRHDT, CDR2 FYEKMQ (reference sequence). The CDR3 is 19 amino acids.

J is TRBJ1-5 and V is TRBV18, with unresolved D. The V and J ends lost 10 bases and 3 bases respectively, with 13 bases between them. There are 13 residues in the CDR3. Germline CDR1 reads KGHSH; CDR2 reads LQKENI. This chain's CDR3 is CATSETANQPQHF. The CDR3, as DNA: TGTGCCACCTCGGAGACGGCCAATCAGCCCCAGCATTTT.

The chain carries TRBV18 and TRBJ2-3; D remains unclear. The length of the CDR3 is 15 residues. CDR1 is KGHSH and CDR2 is LQKENI in the germline V gene. V lost 4 bases and J 8 bases, leaving 19 bases between the germline ends. The CDR3 sequence: CASSLGTGEVGTQYF. The CDR3 DNA reads as TGTGCCAGCTCACTAGGAACGGGCGAAGTAGGTACGCAGTATTTT.

V usage is TRBV6-1 and J usage is TRBJ1-1; D might be TRBD1 (5 bases). V lost 7 bases and J lost 3, with 15 bases in between. Germline V gene lookup returns CDR1 MNHNS and CDR2 SASEGT. The length of the CDR3 is 14 residues. The CDR3 here is CASTLRQGDTEAFF. The CDR3 DNA sequence: TGTGCCAGCACCCTTAGGCAGGGAGACACTGAAGCTTTCTTT.

This clone was seen only a few times. This chain connects TRBV4-2 to TRBJ1-5; the match to TRBD1 covers 7 bases. The CDR3 contains 15 residues. Looked up from germline, CDR1 is LGHNA and CDR2 is YNFKEQ. Germline trimming cut 2 bases from V and 6 bases from J; bases unmatched to any gene: 7. The CDR3 nucleotides are TGTGCCAGCAGCCAACCCGACAGGGAAGGTCAGCCCCAGCATTTT. Its protein product is CASSQPDREGQPQHF.

This rearrangement joins TRBV6-4 to TRBJ2-3, with 8 positions matching TRBD1. V gave up 3 bases and J gave up 6 bases; unmatched junction bases: 5. This CDR3 is 14 amino acids long. Germline values: CDR1 MRHNA, CDR2 SNTAGT. CDR3 region: CASSEQGGADTQYF. The CDR3 DNA follows: TGTGCCAGCAGTGAACAGGGGGGTGCCGATACGCAGTATTTT.